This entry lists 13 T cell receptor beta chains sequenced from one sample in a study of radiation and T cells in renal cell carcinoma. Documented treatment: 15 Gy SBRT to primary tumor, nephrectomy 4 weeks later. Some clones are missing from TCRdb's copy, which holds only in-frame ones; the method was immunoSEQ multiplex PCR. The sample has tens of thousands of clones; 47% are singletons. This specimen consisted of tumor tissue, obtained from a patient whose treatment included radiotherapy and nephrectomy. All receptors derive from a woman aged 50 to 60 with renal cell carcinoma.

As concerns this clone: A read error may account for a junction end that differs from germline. The CDR3 DNA reads as TGCGCCAGCAGCCAAGATAGGACAGGGACTGGCTATGGCTACACCTTC. As protein: CASSQDRTGTGYGYTF. This sequence joins TRBV5-5 and TRBJ1-2; 8 nucleotides agree with TRBD1. In germline, CDR1 is SGHKS, CDR2 YYEKEE (reference sequence). The CDR3 is made up of 16 amino acids.

The CDR3 bases are TGTGCCAGCAGCTTCCTATCCATCGACGAGCAGTTCTTC. This translates into CASSFLSIDEQFF. The chain links TRBV7-3 to TRBJ2-1; D remains unclear. Trimming left V 3 bases short and J 10 bases short, with 13 bases between. Germline V gene sequence: CDR1 SGHTA, CDR2 FQGTGA. This CDR3 has 13 residues.

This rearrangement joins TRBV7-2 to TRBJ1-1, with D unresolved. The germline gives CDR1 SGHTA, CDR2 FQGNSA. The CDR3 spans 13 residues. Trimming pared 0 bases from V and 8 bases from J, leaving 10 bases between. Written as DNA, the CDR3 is TGTGCCAGCAGCTTAGCACGGACGGAGGAAGCTTTCTTT. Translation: CASSLARTEEAFF.

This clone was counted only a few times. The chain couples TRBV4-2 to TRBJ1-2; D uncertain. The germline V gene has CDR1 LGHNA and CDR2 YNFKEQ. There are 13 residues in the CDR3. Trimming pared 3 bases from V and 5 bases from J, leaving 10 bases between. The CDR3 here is CASSQDPAYGYTF. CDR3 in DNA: TGTGCCAGCAGCCAGGATCCAGCGTATGGCTACACCTTC.

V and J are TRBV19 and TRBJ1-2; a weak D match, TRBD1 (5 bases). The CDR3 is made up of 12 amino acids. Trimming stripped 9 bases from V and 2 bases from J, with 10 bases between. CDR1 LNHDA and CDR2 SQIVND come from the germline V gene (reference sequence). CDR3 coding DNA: TGTGCCAGCACGGGGACCAACTATGGCTACACCTTC. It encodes CASTGTNYGYTF.

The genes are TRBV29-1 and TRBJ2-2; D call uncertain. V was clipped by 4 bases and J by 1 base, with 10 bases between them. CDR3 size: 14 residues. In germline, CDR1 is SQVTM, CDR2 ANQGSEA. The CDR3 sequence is CSVVGLLNTGELFF. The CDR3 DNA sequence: TGCAGCGTTGTTGGGCTTTTGAACACCGGGGAGCTGTTTTTT.

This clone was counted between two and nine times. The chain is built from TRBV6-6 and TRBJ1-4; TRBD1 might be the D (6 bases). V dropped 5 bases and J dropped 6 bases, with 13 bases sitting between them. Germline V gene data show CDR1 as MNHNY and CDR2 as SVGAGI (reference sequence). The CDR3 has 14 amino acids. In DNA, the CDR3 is TGTGCCAGCAGTCCCCGGAACAGGGATGAAAAACTGTTTTTT. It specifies CASSPRNRDEKLFF.

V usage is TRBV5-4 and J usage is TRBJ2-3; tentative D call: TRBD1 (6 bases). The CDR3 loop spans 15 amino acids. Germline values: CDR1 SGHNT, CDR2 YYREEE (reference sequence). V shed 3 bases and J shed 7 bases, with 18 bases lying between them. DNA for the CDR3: TGTGCCAGCAGCTATTTACAGGGAAGGGAAAATACGCAGTATTTT. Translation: CASSYLQGRENTQYF.

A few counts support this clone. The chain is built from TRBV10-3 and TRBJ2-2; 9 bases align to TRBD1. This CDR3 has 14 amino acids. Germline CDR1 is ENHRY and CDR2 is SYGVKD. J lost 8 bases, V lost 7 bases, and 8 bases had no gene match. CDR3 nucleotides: TGTGCCATCACGGACAGGGGTGATGTAGGGGAGCTGTTTTTT. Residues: CAITDRGDVGELFF.

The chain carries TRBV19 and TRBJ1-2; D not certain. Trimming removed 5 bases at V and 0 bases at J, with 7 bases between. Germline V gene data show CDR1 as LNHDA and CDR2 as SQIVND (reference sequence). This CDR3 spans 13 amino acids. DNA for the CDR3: TGTGCCAGTAGTCGACCATCTAACTATGGCTACACCTTC. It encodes CASSRPSNYGYTF.

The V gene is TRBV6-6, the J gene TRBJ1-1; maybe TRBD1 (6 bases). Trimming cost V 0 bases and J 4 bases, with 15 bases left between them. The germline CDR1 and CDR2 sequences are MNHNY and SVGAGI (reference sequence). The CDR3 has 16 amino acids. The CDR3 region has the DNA TGTGCCAGCAGTTACTCGTGGGGGGCGGGTGGCACTGAAGCTTTCTTT. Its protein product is CASSYSWGAGGTEAFF.

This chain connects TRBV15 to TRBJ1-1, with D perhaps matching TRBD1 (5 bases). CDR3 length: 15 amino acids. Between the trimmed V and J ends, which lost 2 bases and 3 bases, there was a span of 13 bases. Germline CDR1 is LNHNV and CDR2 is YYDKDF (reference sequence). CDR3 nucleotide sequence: TGTGCCACCAGCAGACCCAGGGAGGTGGACACTGAAGCTTTCTTT. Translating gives CATSRPREVDTEAFF.

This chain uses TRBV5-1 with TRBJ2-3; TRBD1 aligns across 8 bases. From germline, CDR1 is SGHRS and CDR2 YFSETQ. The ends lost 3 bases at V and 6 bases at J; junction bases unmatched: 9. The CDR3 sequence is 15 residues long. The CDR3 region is CASSSLGGQGDTQYF. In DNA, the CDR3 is TGCGCCAGCAGCTCCTTGGGCGGACAGGGCGATACGCAGTATTTT.